The entry that follows covers one T cell receptor beta chain sequence. No antigen is known for it. This CDR3 has 15 amino acids. Trimming pared 4 bases from V and 0 bases from J, leaving 10 bases between. The V gene's germline CDR1 is LGHNA and CDR2 YNFKEQ. Produced via immunoSEQ multiplex PCR; TCRdb's table is partial and in-frame only. This sample has 73,000 or so clones; approximately 88% occur once, and the top ten carry 20%. This entry belongs to a study of T cell responses to AZD1222 COVID-19 vaccine. Findings of the study overall: Baseline seropositives among AZD1222 recipients totaled only 5 to 7. Variant regions that are unmutated are reportedly the target of nearly half of spike-specific TCRs.

The sample in question was peripheral blood, obtained on day 0 of AZD1222 vaccination. The rearrangement uses TRBV4-2 and TRBJ1-5, with D possibly matching TRBD1 (5 bases). The source of this sequence is an adult in good health. The CDR3 sequence: CASSPRQNSNQPQHF. DNA for the CDR3: TGTGCCAGCAGCCCCCGACAGAATAGCAATCAGCCCCAGCATTTT.